These T cell receptor beta chains were read from a single sample in a study of T-cell memory formation after mild COVID-19. TCRdb re-derived calls from the 5' RACE reads in MiXCR, one entry per CDR3 protein. This sample carries roughly 180,000 distinct CDR3 sequences, less than 20% of them seen once, and the ten largest clones take under 4.5%. The source material was PBMCs or a T cell subset sorted from them (not recorded which). All receptors derive from a man aged 18 to 30 who had mild COVID-19 (a few samples of this study predate the infection). Cell type and time point are not known. Each CDR3 is given with its conserved first and last residue. The D gene is left open where the match is weak. Some rows have no size entry. The others give once, few or many, or a class for an expanded clone.

TRBJ2-1,-,-,TRBV15,TGTGCCACCAGCAGAGATTCTTTGGGGTTCGGTACTCACAATGAGCAGTTCTTC,CATSRDSLGFGTHNEQFF
TRBJ1-2,-,-,TRBV12-3/TRBV12-4,TGTGCCAGCAGTTTAAGGCAGGGGCTCTCTGGCTACACCTTC,CASSLRQGLSGYTF
TRBJ1-5,few,TRBD1,TRBV5-8,TGTGCCAGCAGCTTGGGCGACAGGGTCCAGCCCCAGCATTTT,CASSLGDRVQPQHF
TRBJ1-1,many,-,TRBV5-6,TGTGCCAGCAGCTTGTGGGATCTGGGCACTGAAGCTTTCTTT,CASSLWDLGTEAFF
TRBJ2-5,few,-,TRBV20-1,TGCAGTGGCGGGGACTTACAAGAGACCCAGTACTTC,CSGGDLQETQYF
TRBJ1-4,-,TRBD1,TRBV7-2,TGTGCCAGCAGCTTGACAGGGGCGGGTGAAAAACTGTTTTTT,CASSLTGAGEKLFF
TRBJ2-2,few,-,TRBV5-1,TGCGCCGGGACTTTATCGGGGGGCCATACCGGGGAGCTGTTTTTT,CAGTLSGGHTGELFF
TRBJ2-2,-,-,TRBV7-2,TGTGCCAGCAGCTTAGAGGTGTACACCGGGGAGCTGTTTTTT,CASSLEVYTGELFF
TRBJ1-6,few,TRBD1,TRBV2,TGTGCCAGCAGCGGGGGACAGTTTAATTCACCCCTCCACTTT,CASSGGQFNSPLHF
TRBJ2-3,-,-,TRBV4-2,TGTGCCAGCAGCCCCCTGCGCGAGGGGTCGGATACGCAGTATTTT,CASSPLREGSDTQYF
TRBJ2-1,many,-,TRBV7-2,TGTGCCAGCAGCTTATTCTATGAGCAGTTCTTC,CASSLFYEQFF
TRBJ1-5,-,-,TRBV24-1,TGTGCCACCAGTGCCCAGGCGGGCCAGCCCCAGCATTTT,CATSAQAGQPQHF
TRBJ2-5,-,-,TRBV7-8,TGTGCCAGCAGCTTGTGGGGAAAGCAAGAGACCCAGTACTTC,CASSLWGKQETQYF
TRBJ2-5,-,-,TRBV5-1,TGCGCCAGCACCTCGAACCCCGGGATTCAAGAGACCCAGTACTTC,CASTSNPGIQETQYF
TRBJ2-3,many,-,TRBV7-9,TGTGCCAGCAGCATACAGTCACGCACAGATACGCAGTATTTT,CASSIQSRTDTQYF
TRBJ2-3,-,-,TRBV4-2,TGTGCCAGCAGCCAAGACCCGGGGGAAGATACGCAGTATTTT,CASSQDPGEDTQYF
TRBJ1-2,few,TRBD1,TRBV6-5,TGTGCCAGCAGTTACGGCAGGGGGCAGGGAGGCTACACCTTC,CASSYGRGQGGYTF
TRBJ1-5,once,-,TRBV2,TGTGCCAGTGGGGGGGAGGTCAATCAGCCCCAGCATTTT,CASGGEVNQPQHF
TRBJ2-7,few,TRBD1,TRBV6-2/TRBV6-3,TGTGCCAGCAATCCTTGGGACAGAGATATAGACGAGCAGTACTTC,CASNPWDRDIDEQYF
TRBJ2-1,-,-,TRBV29-1,TGCAGCGGCCACAGAAGCTCCTACAATGAGCAGTTCTTC,CSGHRSSYNEQFF
TRBJ1-1,-,TRBD1,TRBV2,TGTGCCAGCAGTGAAGGGGCGACAGGGAGGTTTGCTGAAGCTTTCTTT,CASSEGATGRFAEAFF
TRBJ2-5,few,-,TRBV6-2/TRBV6-3,TGTGCCAGCAGTTTTGACTACCAAGAGACCCAGTACTTC,CASSFDYQETQYF
TRBJ1-1,-,-,TRBV5-1,TGCGCAAGCAGCCCCCCTAGAGTAAACACTGAAGCTTTCTTT,CASSPPRVNTEAFF
TRBJ2-5,few,TRBD2,TRBV27,TGTGCCAGCAGTGTCCAGCGGGGTCGGGAGACCCAGTACTTC,CASSVQRGRETQYF
TRBJ2-3,few,-,TRBV5-5,TGTGCCAGCAGCCAAACACCCGGGACACAAAGCACAGATACGCAGTATTTT,CASSQTPGTQSTDTQYF
TRBJ1-2,few,-,TRBV7-9,TGTGCCAGCAGCTTAGAAGCAGGGGACGGCTACACCTTC,CASSLEAGDGYTF
TRBJ2-3,few,-,TRBV9,TGTGCCAGCAGTCGGGAGCGCACAGATACGCAGTATTTT,CASSRERTDTQYF
TRBJ1-2,-,TRBD1,TRBV3-1,TGTGCCAGCAGCCAAGGACAGGGGGGCGAGCACACCTTC,CASSQGQGGEHTF
TRBJ1-5,few,-,TRBV5-5,TGTGCCAGCAGCTTGGAATGGCAGCTTCCCCAGCATTTT,CASSLEWQLPQHF
TRBJ2-3,many,-,TRBV2,TGTGCCAGCAGTGAAGATCGGGGAGATACGCAGTATTTT,CASSEDRGDTQYF
TRBJ1-2,-,-,TRBV15,TGTGCCACCAGTGATAACTATGGCTACACCTTC,CATSDNYGYTF
TRBJ2-1,-,TRBD2,TRBV7-6,TGTGCCAGCAGCAGAACGGGGGGGTACAATGAGCAGTTCTTC,CASSRTGGYNEQFF
TRBJ2-1,-,-,TRBV5-1,TGCGCCAGCAGCTTGGTGACGGATTACAATGAGCAGTTCTTC,CASSLVTDYNEQFF
TRBJ2-7,few,TRBD2,TRBV7-2,TGTGCCAGCAGCTCAAGTCTAGCGGGGGTGGGGTACGAGCAGTACTTC,CASSSSLAGVGYEQYF
TRBJ2-6,-,-,TRBV7-2,TGTGCCAGCAGCTCTCGAGGCGGCGACAGCCGCTCTGGGGCCAACGTCCTGACTTTC,CASSSRGGDSRSGANVLTF
TRBJ1-4,-,-,TRBV18,TGTGCCAGCTCACCACAACAGGCAAATGAAAAACTGTTTTTT,CASSPQQANEKLFF
TRBJ2-5,-,TRBD2,TRBV24-1,TGTGCCACCAGGAGGGGACTACCGCCGGAGACCCAGTACTTC,CATRRGLPPETQYF
TRBJ2-5,-,-,TRBV7-2,TGTGCCAGCAGCTTAGGGGGACGGCAAGAGACCCAGTACTTC,CASSLGGRQETQYF